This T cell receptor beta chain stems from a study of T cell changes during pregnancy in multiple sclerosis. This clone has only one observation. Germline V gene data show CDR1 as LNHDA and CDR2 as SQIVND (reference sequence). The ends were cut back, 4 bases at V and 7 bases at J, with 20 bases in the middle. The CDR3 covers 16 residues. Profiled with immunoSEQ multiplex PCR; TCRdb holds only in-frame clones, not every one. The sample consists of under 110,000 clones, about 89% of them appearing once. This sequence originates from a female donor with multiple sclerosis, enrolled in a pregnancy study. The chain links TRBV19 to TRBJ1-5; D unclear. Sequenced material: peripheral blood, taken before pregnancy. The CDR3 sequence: CASSTSGSSGGQPQHF. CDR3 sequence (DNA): TGTGCCAGTAGTACTTCCGGGTCCTCCGGAGGACAGCCCCAGCATTTT.